This TCR beta chain was profiled in a study of T cell responses to AZD1222 COVID-19 vaccine. Repertoires were generated with immunoSEQ multiplex PCR, while TCRdb's copy carries only in-frame clones and drops some. Seen here are about 93,000 clones, over 75% observed once, and the top ten hold less than 3%. This clone was recorded only once. The CDR3 sequence is 16 residues long. The V and J ends lost 1 base and 5 bases, in that order; junction bases with no gene match: 7. Germline CDR1 is SGHAT and CDR2 is FQNNGV. The source of this sequence is an adult who received the AZD1222 COVID-19 vaccine. The source material was peripheral blood, sampled 28 days after the second AZD1222 dose. The J gene is TRBJ1-1, the V gene TRBV11-2; 10 bases line up with TRBD1. The CDR3 here is CASSLGSGTGVTEAFF. As DNA, the CDR3 is TGTGCCAGCAGCTTAGGGAGCGGGACAGGGGTGACTGAAGCTTTCTTT.